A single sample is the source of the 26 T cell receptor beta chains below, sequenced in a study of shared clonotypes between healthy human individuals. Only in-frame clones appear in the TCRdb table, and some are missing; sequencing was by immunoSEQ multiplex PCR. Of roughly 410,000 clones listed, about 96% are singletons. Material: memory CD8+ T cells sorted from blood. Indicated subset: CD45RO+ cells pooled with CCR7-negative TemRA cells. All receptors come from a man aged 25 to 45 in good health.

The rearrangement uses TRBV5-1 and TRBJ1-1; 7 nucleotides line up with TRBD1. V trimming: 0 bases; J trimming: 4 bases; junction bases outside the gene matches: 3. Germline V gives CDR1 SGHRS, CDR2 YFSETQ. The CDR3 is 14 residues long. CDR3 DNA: TGCGCCAGCAGCTTGGAACAGGGGATCACTGAAGCTTTCTTT. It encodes CASSLEQGITEAFF.

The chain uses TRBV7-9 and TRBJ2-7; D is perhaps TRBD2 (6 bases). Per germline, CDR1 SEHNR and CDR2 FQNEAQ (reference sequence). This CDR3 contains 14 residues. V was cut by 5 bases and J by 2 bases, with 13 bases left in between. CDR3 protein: CASSHLALPYEQYF. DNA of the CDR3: TGTGCCAGCAGCCACCTAGCGCTTCCCTACGAGCAGTACTTC.

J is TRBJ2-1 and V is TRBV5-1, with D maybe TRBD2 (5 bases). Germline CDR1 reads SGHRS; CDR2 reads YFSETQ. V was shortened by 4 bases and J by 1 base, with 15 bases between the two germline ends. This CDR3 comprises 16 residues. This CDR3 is CASSIWTLQSYNEQFF. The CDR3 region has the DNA TGCGCCAGCAGCATCTGGACTCTACAATCCTACAATGAGCAGTTCTTC.

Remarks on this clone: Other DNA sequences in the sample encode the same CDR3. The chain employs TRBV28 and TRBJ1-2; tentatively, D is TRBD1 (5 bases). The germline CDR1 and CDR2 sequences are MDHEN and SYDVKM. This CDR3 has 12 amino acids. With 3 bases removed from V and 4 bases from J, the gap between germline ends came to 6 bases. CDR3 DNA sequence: TGTGCCAGCAGTTTCGGGGGCTATGGCTACACCTTC. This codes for CASSFGGYGYTF.

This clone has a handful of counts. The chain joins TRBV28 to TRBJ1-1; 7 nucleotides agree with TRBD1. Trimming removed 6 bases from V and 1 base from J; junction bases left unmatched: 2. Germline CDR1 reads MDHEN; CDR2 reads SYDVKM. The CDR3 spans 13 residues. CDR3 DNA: TGTGCCAGCAGACGGACAGGGAACACTGAAGCTTTCTTT. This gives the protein CASRRTGNTEAFF.

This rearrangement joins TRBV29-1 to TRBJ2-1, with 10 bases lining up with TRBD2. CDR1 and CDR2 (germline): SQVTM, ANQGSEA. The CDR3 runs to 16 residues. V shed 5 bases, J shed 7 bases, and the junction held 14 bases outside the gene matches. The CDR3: CSVPLAGATLGNEQFF. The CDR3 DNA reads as TGCAGCGTTCCTCTAGCGGGAGCGACTTTAGGGAATGAGCAGTTCTTC.

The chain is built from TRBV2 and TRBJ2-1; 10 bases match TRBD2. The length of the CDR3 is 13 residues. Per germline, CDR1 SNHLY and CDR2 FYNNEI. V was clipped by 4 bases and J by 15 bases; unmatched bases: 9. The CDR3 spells CASSVGLAPRGFF. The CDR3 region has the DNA TGTGCCAGCAGTGTGGGACTAGCGCCCCGGGGGTTCTTC. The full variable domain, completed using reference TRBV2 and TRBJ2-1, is EPEVTQTPSHQVTQMGQEVILRCVPISNHLYFYWYRQILGQKVEFLVSFYNNEISEKSEIFDDQFSVERPDGSNFTLKIRSTKLEDSAMYFCASSVGLAPRGFFGPGTRLTVL.

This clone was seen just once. The CDR3 reads CASSVVGVEQFF. The CDR3 DNA sequence: TGTGCCAGCAGCGTAGTGGGGGTTGAGCAGTTCTTC. The chain recombines TRBV9 with TRBJ2-1, with D perhaps given as TRBD1 or TRBD2 (5 bases each). Trimming stripped 0 bases from V and 9 bases from J, with 7 bases between. CDR1 and CDR2 from the germline V gene are SGDLS and YYNGEE. The CDR3 runs to 12 residues.

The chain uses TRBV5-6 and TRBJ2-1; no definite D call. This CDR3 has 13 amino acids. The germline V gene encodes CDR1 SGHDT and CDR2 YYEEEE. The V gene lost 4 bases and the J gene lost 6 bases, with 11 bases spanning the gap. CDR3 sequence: CASSTRYGNEQFF. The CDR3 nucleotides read TGTGCCAGCAGCACCCGCTACGGCAATGAGCAGTTCTTC.

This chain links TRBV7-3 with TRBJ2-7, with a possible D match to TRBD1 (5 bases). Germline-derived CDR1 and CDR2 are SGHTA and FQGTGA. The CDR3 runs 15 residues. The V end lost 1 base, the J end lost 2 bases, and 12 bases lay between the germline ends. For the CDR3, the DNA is TGTGCCAGCAGCTTAAGGTCTAGGGGCCCCTACGAGCAGTACTTC. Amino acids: CASSLRSRGPYEQYF.

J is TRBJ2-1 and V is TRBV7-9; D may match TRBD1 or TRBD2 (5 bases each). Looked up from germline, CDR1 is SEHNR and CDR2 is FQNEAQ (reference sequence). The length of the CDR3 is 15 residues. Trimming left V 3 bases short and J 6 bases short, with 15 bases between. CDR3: CASSFGPRGTNEQFF. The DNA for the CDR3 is TGTGCCAGCAGCTTTGGCCCACGGGGCACCAATGAGCAGTTCTTC.

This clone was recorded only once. CDR3 protein: CASSLGRFSNQPQHF. The CDR3 DNA reads TGTGCCAGCAGTTTGGGCAGATTTAGCAATCAGCCCCAGCATTTT. The V and J genes are TRBV28 and TRBJ1-5; D not certain. Germline values: CDR1 MDHEN, CDR2 SYDVKM. The length of the CDR3 is 15 residues. Trimming pared 3 bases from V and 0 bases from J, leaving 9 bases between. Drawing the rest from reference TRBV28 and TRBJ1-5, the complete variable domain is DVKVTQSSRYLVKRTGEKVFLECVQDMDHENMFWYRQDPGLGLRLIYFSYDVKMKEKGDIPEGYSVSREKKERFSLILESASTNQTSMYLCASSLGRFSNQPQHFGDGTRLSIL.

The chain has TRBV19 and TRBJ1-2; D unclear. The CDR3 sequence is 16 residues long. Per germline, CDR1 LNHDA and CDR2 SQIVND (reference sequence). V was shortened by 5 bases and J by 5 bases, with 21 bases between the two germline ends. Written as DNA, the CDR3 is TGTGCCAGTAGTCTGCCCGGCGGGGTCGAGGCTTATGGCTACACCTTC. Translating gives CASSLPGGVEAYGYTF.

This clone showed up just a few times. CDR3 residues: CASSFFGYTF. Here the CDR3 DNA reads TGTGCCAGCAGTTTTTTTGGCTACACCTTC. The chain combines TRBV6-6 with TRBJ1-2; D gene uncertain. V dropped 4 bases and J dropped 7 bases, with 4 bases sitting between them. Germline V gene sequence: CDR1 MNHNY, CDR2 SVGAGI (reference sequence). The CDR3 covers 10 residues.

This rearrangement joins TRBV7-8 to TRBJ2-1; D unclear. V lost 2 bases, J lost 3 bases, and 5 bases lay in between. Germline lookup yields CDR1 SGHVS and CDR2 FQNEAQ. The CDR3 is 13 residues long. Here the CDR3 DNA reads TGTGCCAGCAGCTTAATGGTCTACAATGAGCAGTTCTTC. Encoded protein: CASSLMVYNEQFF.

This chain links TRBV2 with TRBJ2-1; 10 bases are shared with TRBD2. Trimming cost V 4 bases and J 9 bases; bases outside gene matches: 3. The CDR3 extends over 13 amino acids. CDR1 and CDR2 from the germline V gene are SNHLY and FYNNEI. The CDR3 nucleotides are TGTGCCAGCAGTGGCAGCGGGAGGGCTGAGCAGTTCTTC. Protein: CASSGSGRAEQFF.

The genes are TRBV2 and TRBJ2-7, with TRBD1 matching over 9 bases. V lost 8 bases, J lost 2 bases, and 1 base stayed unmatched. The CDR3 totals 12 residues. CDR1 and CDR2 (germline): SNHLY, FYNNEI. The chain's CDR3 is CASGTGTYEQYF. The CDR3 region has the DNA TGTGCCAGCGGGACAGGGACCTACGAGCAGTACTTC.

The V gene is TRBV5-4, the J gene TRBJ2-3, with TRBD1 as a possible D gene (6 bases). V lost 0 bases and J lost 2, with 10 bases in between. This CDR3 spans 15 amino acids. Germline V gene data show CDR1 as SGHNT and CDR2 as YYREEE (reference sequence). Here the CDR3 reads CASSLVTGNTDTQYF. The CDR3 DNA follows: TGTGCCAGCAGCTTGGTGACAGGCAACACAGATACGCAGTATTTT.

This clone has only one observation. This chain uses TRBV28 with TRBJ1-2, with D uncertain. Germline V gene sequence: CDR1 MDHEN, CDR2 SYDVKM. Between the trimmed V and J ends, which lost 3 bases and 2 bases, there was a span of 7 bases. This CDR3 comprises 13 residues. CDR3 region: CASSFVGNYGYTF. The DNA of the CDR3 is TGTGCCAGCAGTTTTGTGGGAAACTATGGCTACACCTTC.

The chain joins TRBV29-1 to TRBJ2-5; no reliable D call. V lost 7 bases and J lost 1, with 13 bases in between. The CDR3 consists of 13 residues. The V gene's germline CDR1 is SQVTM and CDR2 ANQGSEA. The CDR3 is CSATWRFQETQYF. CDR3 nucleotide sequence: TGCAGCGCGACGTGGCGGTTCCAAGAGACCCAGTACTTC.

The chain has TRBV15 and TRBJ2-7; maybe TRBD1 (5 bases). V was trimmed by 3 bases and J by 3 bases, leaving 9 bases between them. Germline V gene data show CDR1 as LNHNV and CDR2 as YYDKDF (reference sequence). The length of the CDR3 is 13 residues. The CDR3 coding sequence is TGTGCCACCAGCAGGGACATTCGCTACGAGCAGTACTTC. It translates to CATSRDIRYEQYF.

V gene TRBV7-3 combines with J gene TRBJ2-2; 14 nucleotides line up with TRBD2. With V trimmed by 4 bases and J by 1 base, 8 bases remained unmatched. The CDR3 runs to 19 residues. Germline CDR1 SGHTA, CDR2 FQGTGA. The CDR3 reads CASSSYGLAGGKNTGELFF. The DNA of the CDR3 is TGTGCCAGCAGCTCATATGGACTAGCGGGAGGAAAGAACACCGGGGAGCTGTTTTTT.

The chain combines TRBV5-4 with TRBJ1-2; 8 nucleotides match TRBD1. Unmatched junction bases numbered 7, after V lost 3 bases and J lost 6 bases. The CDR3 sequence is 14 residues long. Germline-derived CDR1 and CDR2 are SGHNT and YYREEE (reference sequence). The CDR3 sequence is CASSSPQGGHGYTF. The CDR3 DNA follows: TGTGCCAGCAGCTCTCCACAGGGGGGACATGGCTACACCTTC.

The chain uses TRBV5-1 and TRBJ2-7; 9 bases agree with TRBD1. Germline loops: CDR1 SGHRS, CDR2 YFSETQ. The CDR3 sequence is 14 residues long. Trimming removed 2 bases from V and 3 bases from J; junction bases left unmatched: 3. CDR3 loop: CASSLGQGLYEQYF. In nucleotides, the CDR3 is TGCGCCAGCAGCTTAGGACAGGGGCTCTACGAGCAGTACTTC.

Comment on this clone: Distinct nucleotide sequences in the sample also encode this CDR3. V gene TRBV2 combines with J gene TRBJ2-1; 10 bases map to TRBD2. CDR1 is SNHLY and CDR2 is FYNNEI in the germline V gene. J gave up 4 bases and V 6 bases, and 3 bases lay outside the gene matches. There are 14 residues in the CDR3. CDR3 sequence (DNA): TGTGCCAGCAGACGGACTAGCGGTTACAATGAGCAGTTCTTC. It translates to CASRRTSGYNEQFF.

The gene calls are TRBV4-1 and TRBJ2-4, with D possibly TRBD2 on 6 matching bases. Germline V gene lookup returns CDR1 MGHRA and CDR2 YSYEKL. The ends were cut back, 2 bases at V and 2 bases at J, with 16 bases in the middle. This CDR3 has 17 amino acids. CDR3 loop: CASSQIISGASKNIQYF. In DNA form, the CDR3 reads TGCGCCAGCAGCCAAATTATTAGCGGCGCTTCCAAAAACATTCAGTACTTC.